The 15 T cell receptor beta chains in this list originate from one sample, sequenced in a study of response to subunit inactivated influenza vaccine. TCRdb itself ran the RT-PCR reads through MiXCR, one entry per CDR3 protein. The sample gives about 780,000 distinct CDR3 sequences, approximately 17% of which show up once; about 11% is in the top ten. The specimen comprised PBMCs from blood, sampled around 5 days after vaccination. All receptors come from a man aged 50 to 60 who received an inactivated influenza vaccine.

This clonotype was recorded at least ten times. The chain uses TRBV24-1 and TRBJ2-7, with TRBD2 matching 12 bases. CDR1 and CDR2 (germline): KGHDR, SFDVKD. The V gene end was trimmed by 8 bases and the J gene end by 3 bases; junction bases not matched to a gene: 7. The CDR3 runs 15 residues. The CDR3 DNA reads TGTGCCACCATCGGACTAGCGGGGCCCCGCTACGAGCAGTACTTC. Protein: CATIGLAGPRYEQYF.

This clonotype was recorded many times. The chain combines TRBV20-1 with TRBJ2-7, with TRBD1 matching 8 bases. With 0 bases clipped from V and 6 bases from J, the junction kept 10 bases outside the gene matches. This CDR3 has 15 amino acids. Per germline, CDR1 DFQATT and CDR2 SNEGSKA (reference sequence). CDR3 nucleotide sequence: TGCAGTGCTAGAGATAATCACAGGGGGGTGAGCGAGCAGTACTTC. Amino acids: CSARDNHRGVSEQYF.

In this sample, this clonotype turned up a few times. The gene calls are TRBV20-1 and TRBJ2-1; 12 bases agree with TRBD2. The CDR3 has 14 amino acids. CDR1 is DFQATT and CDR2 is SNEGSKA in the germline V gene (reference sequence). V lost 6 bases to trimming and J lost 8 bases; unmatched junction nucleotides: 8. CDR3 DNA sequence: TGCAGTGCCCTACTAGCGGGAGGTTCCGATGAGCAGTTCTTC. Translating it yields CSALLAGGSDEQFF.

The chain carries TRBV4-3 and TRBJ1-2; no clear D. V was shortened by 2 bases and J by 2 bases, with 12 bases between the two germline ends. CDR3 length: 15 amino acids. The germline gives CDR1 LGHNA, CDR2 YSLEER. The CDR3 DNA reads TGCGCCAGCAGCCAAAGACTGTTAGCGAACTATGGCTACACCTTC. This gives the protein CASSQRLLANYGYTF.

The chain joins TRBV7-9 to TRBJ2-1; 8 positions match TRBD2. J was trimmed by 0 bases and V by 5 bases; bases with no gene match: 6. Germline V gene sequence: CDR1 SEHNR, CDR2 FQNEAQ (reference sequence). The CDR3 consists of 16 residues. The CDR3: CASSTRGGSSYNEQFF. Here the CDR3 DNA reads TGTGCCAGCAGCACTCGCGGGGGGAGCTCCTACAATGAGCAGTTCTTC.

This clonotype was seen once. A much bigger clone sits one base away, suggesting this may be a read error. This chain uses TRBV12-3 or TRBV12-4 with TRBJ2-3, with D uncertain. CDR3 length equals 12 residues. CDR3 bases: TGTTCCAGCAGTTTAAGCATTGATACGCAGTATTTT. Its protein product is CSSSLSIDTQYF.

The CDR3 DNA reads TGCGCCAGCAGCCAAGATTTAGCGGGCAGCTACTATGGCTACACCTTC. It yields the protein CASSQDLAGSYYGYTF. The J gene is TRBJ1-2, the V gene TRBV4-1; D unclear. Germline loops: CDR1 MGHRA, CDR2 YSYEKL. V was shortened by 0 bases and J by 3 bases, with 14 bases between the two germline ends. CDR3 length: 16 amino acids.

V gene TRBV7-9 combines with J gene TRBJ2-1, with 7 bases identical to TRBD2. The CDR3 runs 14 residues. With 8 bases clipped from V and 1 base from J, the junction kept 5 bases outside the gene matches. The germline V gene has CDR1 SEHNR and CDR2 FQNEAQ (reference sequence). This chain's CDR3 is CASLGGKSYNEQFF. CDR3 sequence (DNA): TGTGCCAGCCTGGGGGGGAAATCCTACAATGAGCAGTTCTTC.

This clonotype has only a few counts. The V call is TRBV7-2, the J call TRBJ2-1; 8 bases fit TRBD1. The CDR3 has 17 amino acids. V shed 2 bases, J shed 0 bases, and the junction held 6 bases outside the gene matches. The germline V gene has CDR1 SGHTA and CDR2 FQGNSA. In nucleotides, the CDR3 is TGTGCCAGCAGCTTATTCCCCGGGACAGGCTCCTACAATGAGCAGTTCTTC. Protein product: CASSLFPGTGSYNEQFF.

The chain employs TRBV9 and TRBJ2-1; 12 bases align to TRBD1. Germline values: CDR1 SGDLS, CDR2 YYNGEE. This CDR3 is built from 17 residues. Trimming cost V 0 bases and J 6 bases; bases outside gene matches: 7. The chain's CDR3 is CASSVEGQGAGGNEQFF. The DNA for the CDR3 is TGTGCCAGCAGCGTAGAGGGACAGGGGGCCGGTGGCAATGAGCAGTTCTTC.

V gene TRBV6-2 or TRBV6-3 combines with J gene TRBJ2-2; no reliable D call. CDR1 MNHEY and CDR2 SVGEGT come from the germline V gene. V lost 8 bases to trimming and J lost 5 bases, with 15 bases between them. This CDR3 has 14 amino acids. This CDR3 reads CASESEVGTGELFF. The CDR3 DNA sequence: TGTGCCAGCGAAAGCGAGGTGGGGACCGGGGAGCTGTTTTTT.

This chain uses TRBV5-1 with TRBJ1-6; TRBD1 agrees at 12 bases. The V segment lost 0 bases and the J segment 9 bases; nucleotides outside the gene matches: 4. The germline V gene has CDR1 SGHRS and CDR2 YFSETQ. The CDR3 is 16 residues long. The CDR3 DNA reads TGCGCCAGCAGCTTGGAGGGACAGGGGGCAGGTTCACCCCTCCACTTT. It codes for CASSLEGQGAGSPLHF.

This chain uses TRBV7-8 with TRBJ2-1, with D perhaps matching TRBD1 or TRBD2 (5 bases each). V lost 2 bases and J 9 bases, leaving 14 bases between the germline ends. Germline CDR1 and CDR2: SGHVS and FQNEAQ. There are 14 residues in the CDR3. The CDR3 nucleotides read TGTGCCAGCAGCTTATCGGGGCGCCAGGCTGAGCAGTTCTTC. Protein: CASSLSGRQAEQFF.

This clonotype was counted between two and nine times. This sequence joins TRBV5-1 and TRBJ2-1, with D unresolved. Per the germline V gene, CDR1 is SGHRS and CDR2 is YFSETQ. The CDR3 has 14 amino acids. Trimming cost V 0 bases and J 1 base, with 5 bases left between them. DNA for the CDR3: TGCGCCAGCAGCTTGGAGGTGTCCTACAATGAGCAGTTCTTC. Protein sequence: CASSLEVSYNEQFF.

DNA for the CDR3: TGTGCCAGCAGCCTTGGGACAGGCCCCACCGGGGAGCTGTTTTTT. Amino acids: CASSLGTGPTGELFF. The chain combines TRBV27 with TRBJ2-2; TRBD1 matches at 8 bases. The CDR3 covers 15 residues. Germline assignment: CDR1 MNHEY and CDR2 SMNVEV (reference sequence). V trimming: 6 bases; J trimming: 4 bases; junction bases outside the gene matches: 7.